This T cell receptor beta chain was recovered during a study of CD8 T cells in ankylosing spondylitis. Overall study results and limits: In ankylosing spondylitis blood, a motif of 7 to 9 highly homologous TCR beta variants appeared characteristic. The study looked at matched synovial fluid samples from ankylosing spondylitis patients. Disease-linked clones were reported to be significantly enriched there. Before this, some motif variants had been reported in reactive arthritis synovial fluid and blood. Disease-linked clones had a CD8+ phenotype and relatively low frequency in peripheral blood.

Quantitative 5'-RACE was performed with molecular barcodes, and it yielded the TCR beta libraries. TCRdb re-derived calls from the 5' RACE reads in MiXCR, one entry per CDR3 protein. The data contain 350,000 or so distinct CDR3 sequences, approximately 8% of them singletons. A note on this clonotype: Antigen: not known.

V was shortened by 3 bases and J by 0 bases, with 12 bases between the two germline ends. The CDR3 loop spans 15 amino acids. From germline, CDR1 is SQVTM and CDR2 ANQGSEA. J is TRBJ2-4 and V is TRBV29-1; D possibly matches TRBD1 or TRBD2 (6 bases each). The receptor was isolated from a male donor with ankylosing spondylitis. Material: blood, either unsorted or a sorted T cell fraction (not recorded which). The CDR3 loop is CSVEGGSLAKNIQYF. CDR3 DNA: TGCAGCGTTGAGGGGGGCTCCCTAGCCAAAAACATTCAGTACTTC. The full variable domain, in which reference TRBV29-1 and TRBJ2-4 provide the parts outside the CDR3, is SAVISQKPSRDICQRGTSLTIQCQVDSQVTMMFWYRQQPGQSLTLIATANQGSEATYESGFVIDKFPISRPNLTFSTLTVSNMSPEDSSIYLCSVEGGSLAKNIQYFGAGTRLSVL.